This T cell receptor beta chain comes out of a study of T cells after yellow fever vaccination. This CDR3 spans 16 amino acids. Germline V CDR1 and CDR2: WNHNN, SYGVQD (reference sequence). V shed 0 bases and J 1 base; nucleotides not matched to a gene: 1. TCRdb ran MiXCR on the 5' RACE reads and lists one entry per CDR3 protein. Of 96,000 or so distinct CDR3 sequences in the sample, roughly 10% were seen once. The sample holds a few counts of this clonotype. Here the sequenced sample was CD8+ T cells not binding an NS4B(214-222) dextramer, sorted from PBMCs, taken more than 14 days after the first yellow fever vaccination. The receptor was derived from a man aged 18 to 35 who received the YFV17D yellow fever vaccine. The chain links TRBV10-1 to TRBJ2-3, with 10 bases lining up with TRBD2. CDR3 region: CASSESLAGGTDTQYF. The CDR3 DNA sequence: TGCGCCAGCAGTGAGTCGCTAGCGGGGGGCACAGATACGCAGTATTTT.